The 28 T cell receptor beta chains listed next were all sequenced from one sample in a study of blood T cells in healthy people across ages. A second about 7 to 12 cycle PCR used barcoded and J-beta primers. TCRdb re-analysed the 5' RACE reads in MiXCR, keeping a single row per CDR3 protein. Of 700,000 to 950,000 distinct CDR3 sequences in the sample, 58% were seen once. Sequences were obtained from blood. The receptors here all came from a man aged 30 to 45 in good health.

Remarks on this clonotype: This may come from a read error, since a much larger clone is one base off. The chain uses TRBV7-9 and TRBJ1-2; D not resolved. Per the germline V gene, CDR1 is SEHNR and CDR2 is FQNEAQ (reference sequence). The CDR3 has 13 amino acids. The DNA for the CDR3 is TGTGTCAGCAGCTTAGTTCAGGAGGGCGGCTACACCTTC. Its translation is CVSSLVQEGGYTF.

This clonotype has more than one count but fewer than ten. The rearrangement links TRBV6-5 to TRBJ2-1; possibly TRBD2 for D (5 bases). This CDR3 has 13 amino acids. V lost 6 bases and J 10 bases, leaving 16 bases between the germline ends. Germline V gives CDR1 MNHEY, CDR2 SVGAGI. Here the CDR3 DNA reads TGTGCCAGCAGGGCGGAGGCGATTGGGGAGCAGTTCTTC. Translating gives CASRAEAIGEQFF.

This chain uses TRBV28 with TRBJ2-4; tentative D call: TRBD1 (6 bases). Trimming took 6 bases from V and 3 from J, leaving 15 bases between them. The CDR3 extends over 15 amino acids. Germline V CDR1 and CDR2: MDHEN, SYDVKM. The CDR3 nucleotides are TGTGCCAGCAGACCAGGGGCAGGAGACAAAAACATTCAGTACTTC. As protein: CASRPGAGDKNIQYF. Full variable domain (rest looked up from reference TRBV28 and TRBJ2-4): DVKVTQSSRYLVKRTGEKVFLECVQDMDHENMFWYRQDPGLGLRLIYFSYDVKMKEKGDIPEGYSVSREKKERFSLILESASTNQTSMYLCASRPGAGDKNIQYFGAGTRLSVL.

In its sample, this clonotype was seen a few times. The chain couples TRBV20-1 to TRBJ2-2; 8 nucleotides line up with TRBD2. V trimming: 6 bases; J trimming: 4 bases; junction bases outside the gene matches: 7. The CDR3 runs 14 residues. The germline CDR1 and CDR2 sequences are DFQATT and SNEGSKA (reference sequence). The CDR3 region has the DNA TGCAGTGCCCAAGCGGGAGACGTCACCGGGGAGCTGTTTTTT. Translation gives CSAQAGDVTGELFF.

The chain couples TRBV4-2 to TRBJ1-2, with TRBD1 identical over 7 bases. V lost 6 bases to trimming and J lost 2 bases; unmatched junction nucleotides: 6. The germline CDR1 and CDR2 sequences are LGHNA and YNFKEQ. CDR3 length: 14 amino acids. This chain's CDR3 is CASRGDSKNYGYTF. In DNA form, the CDR3 reads TGTGCCAGCAGGGGGGACAGCAAGAACTATGGCTACACCTTC.

The J gene is TRBJ2-7, the V gene TRBV20-1; possible D gene TRBD1, 5 bases. This CDR3 spans 16 amino acids. V lost 6 bases, J lost 0 bases, and 21 bases lay in between. Germline assignment: CDR1 DFQATT and CDR2 SNEGSKA (reference sequence). CDR3: CSAPAVQHRSSYEQYF. The CDR3, as DNA: TGCAGTGCCCCGGCGGTCCAGCACAGGAGCTCCTACGAGCAGTACTTC.

This clonotype has at least ten counts. The rearrangement uses TRBV7-2 and TRBJ1-6; the D gene is possibly TRBD1 (5 bases). This CDR3 comprises 15 residues. Germline assignment: CDR1 SGHTA and CDR2 FQGNSA. V dropped 2 bases and J dropped 6 bases, with 11 bases sitting between them. The CDR3 loop reads CASSLTSGPNSPLHF. The CDR3 DNA sequence: TGTGCCAGCAGCTTAACATCAGGGCCTAATTCACCCCTCCACTTT.

This chain uses TRBV4-2 with TRBJ2-3; D assignment may be TRBD1 or TRBD2 (5 bases each). Germline CDR1 reads LGHNA; CDR2 reads YNFKEQ. V lost 5 bases and J 4 bases, leaving 13 bases between the germline ends. The CDR3 spans 14 residues. CDR3 region: CASSGSLGADTQYF. As DNA, the CDR3 is TGTGCCAGCAGCGGGAGTTTAGGGGCAGATACGCAGTATTTT.

The chain employs TRBV4-3 and TRBJ1-1; TRBD1 matches 9 bases. CDR1 is LGHNA and CDR2 is YSLEER in the germline V gene. Germline trimming cut 0 bases from V and 11 bases from J; bases unmatched to any gene: 10. The CDR3 is made up of 15 amino acids. CDR3 residues: CASSQDVGQGEAAFF. CDR3 DNA sequence: TGCGCCAGCAGCCAAGATGTGGGACAGGGCGAGGCGGCTTTCTTT.

The rearrangement uses TRBV29-1 and TRBJ1-1; unclear D gene. From germline, CDR1 is SQVTM and CDR2 ANQGSEA. Between the trimmed V and J ends, which lost 3 bases and 6 bases, there was a span of 8 bases. The CDR3 contains 11 residues. The CDR3 here is CSVDGPSEAFF. Here the CDR3 DNA reads TGCAGCGTTGACGGCCCATCTGAAGCTTTCTTT.

The chain links TRBV20-1 to TRBJ2-1; D perhaps matches TRBD2 (6 bases). CDR3 size: 13 residues. The germline gives CDR1 DFQATT, CDR2 SNEGSKA (reference sequence). Deletions cut 7 bases from V and 0 bases from J, with 10 bases between. CDR3 in amino acids: CSGEASSYNEQFF. CDR3 DNA: TGCAGTGGGGAGGCTTCCTCCTACAATGAGCAGTTCTTC.

This chain connects TRBV6-6 to TRBJ2-3; D is possibly TRBD1 or TRBD2 (6 bases each). From germline, CDR1 is MNHNY and CDR2 SVGAGI (reference sequence). V lost 6 bases and J lost 8, with 24 bases in between. The CDR3 is made up of 16 amino acids. CDR3 nucleotides: TGTGCCAGCAGACCCCCTAGGACCTTGGAGGGGGGTACGCAGTATTTT. It translates to CASRPPRTLEGGTQYF.

This clonotype was detected only a few times. The chain uses TRBV12-3 or TRBV12-4 and TRBJ2-7; D possibly uses TRBD1 or TRBD2 (5 bases each). V was trimmed by 5 bases and J by 4 bases, leaving 12 bases between them. The CDR3 covers 13 residues. This chain's CDR3 is CASSPGPQYEQYF. The CDR3 DNA reads as TGTGCCAGCAGTCCGGGACCCCAATACGAGCAGTACTTC.

This clonotype occurred many times. The V call is TRBV12-3 or TRBV12-4, the J call TRBJ2-3; 8 bases align to TRBD2. This CDR3 is 14 amino acids long. Trimming cost V 4 bases and J 6 bases; bases outside gene matches: 6. CDR3: CASSYAGGLDTQYF. DNA of the CDR3: TGTGCCAGCAGTTATGCGGGGGGTTTGGATACGCAGTATTTT.

The chain recombines TRBV4-1 with TRBJ2-1; 7 bases match TRBD2. CDR1 and CDR2 (germline): MGHRA, YSYEKL. This CDR3 region has 16 residues. Unmatched junction bases numbered 11, after V lost 5 bases and J lost 4 bases. DNA of the CDR3: TGCGCCAGCAGCTGGGGAGCGGGGCTGGGGTACAATGAGCAGTTCTTC. Protein sequence: CASSWGAGLGYNEQFF.

The CDR3 nucleotides read TGTGCCAGCAGCCAAGATCCCTCGGCTGGGTATGGCTACACCTTC. Translating gives CASSQDPSAGYGYTF. The chain links TRBV14 to TRBJ1-2; no clear D gene. Trimming pared 0 bases from V and 5 bases from J, leaving 13 bases between. CDR1 is SGHDN, CDR2 FVKESK, per germline. The CDR3 covers 15 residues.

The V gene is TRBV29-1, the J gene TRBJ1-1; D is unresolved. Germline V lookup: CDR1 SQVTM, CDR2 ANQGSEA. The CDR3 is made up of 13 amino acids. V gave up 0 bases and J gave up 1 base, with 6 bases separating them. The chain's CDR3 is CSVEEPANTEAFF. In nucleotides, the CDR3 is TGCAGCGTTGAAGAGCCAGCGAACACTGAAGCTTTCTTT.

The V gene is TRBV5-1, the J gene TRBJ1-4; possible D gene TRBD1, 5 bases. CDR3 length: 14 amino acids. Trimming cost V 4 bases and J 10 bases, with 17 bases left between them. Germline V CDR1 and CDR2: SGHRS, YFSETQ. This CDR3 is CASSETGFLGKLFF. The CDR3 DNA reads as TGCGCCAGCAGCGAAACAGGATTTTTGGGAAAACTGTTTTTT.

In this sample, this clonotype turned up a few times. The chain joins TRBV12-3 or TRBV12-4 to TRBJ2-5; 13 nucleotides agree with TRBD2. V shed 7 bases and J 2 bases; nucleotides not matched to a gene: 4. The CDR3 totals 15 residues. Here the CDR3 reads CASTRTSGGQETQYF. Here the CDR3 DNA reads TGTGCCAGCACAAGGACTAGCGGGGGACAAGAGACCCAGTACTTC.

The chain combines TRBV20-1 with TRBJ2-5; D not certain. The V gene lost 3 bases and the J gene lost 5 bases, with 10 bases spanning the gap. This CDR3 has 12 residues. Per germline, CDR1 DFQATT and CDR2 SNEGSKA (reference sequence). As DNA, the CDR3 is TGCAGTGCTAGTTTAGCCTTGGAGACCCAGTACTTC. Protein product: CSASLALETQYF.

CDR3 nucleotide sequence: TGTGCCAGCGGTTCATGGACCCAGTACTTC. Its protein product is CASGSWTQYF. The chain has TRBV6-5 and TRBJ2-5; D is unresolved. Trimming pared 8 bases from V and 7 bases from J, leaving 8 bases between. The germline V gene encodes CDR1 MNHEY and CDR2 SVGAGI. The CDR3 runs 10 residues.

The chain recombines TRBV7-9 with TRBJ2-5, with D maybe TRBD2 (6 bases). The germline CDR1 and CDR2 sequences are SEHNR and FQNEAQ (reference sequence). The V and J ends lost 7 bases and 6 bases respectively, with 21 bases between them. The CDR3 extends over 15 amino acids. CDR3 coding DNA: TGTGCCAGCACCTCGTCCCTAGCGACACCACAGACCCAGTACTTC. This sequence encodes CASTSSLATPQTQYF. Looking up the rest from reference TRBV7-9 and TRBJ2-5 gives the full variable domain: DTGVSQNPRHKITKRGQNVTFRCDPISEHNRLYWYRQTLGQGPEFLTYFQNEAQLEKSRLLSDRFSAERPKGSFSTLEIQRTEQGDSAMYLCASTSSLATPQTQYFGPGTRLLVL.

The chain uses TRBV7-2 and TRBJ1-2, with a tentative D call TRBD1 (6 bases). Germline-derived CDR1 and CDR2 are SGHTA and FQGNSA. There are 14 residues in the CDR3. The V end lost 2 bases, the J end lost 4 bases, and 11 bases lay between the germline ends. Here the CDR3 reads CASSLKGGTYGYTF. The CDR3 DNA sequence: TGTGCCAGCAGCTTAAAGGGGGGAACCTATGGCTACACCTTC.

In this sample, this clonotype turned up a few times. V usage is TRBV9 and J usage is TRBJ1-1; 8 positions match TRBD1. The CDR3 spans 15 residues. Per germline, CDR1 SGDLS and CDR2 YYNGEE. J lost 2 bases, V lost 5 bases, and 8 bases had no gene match. CDR3 sequence: CASSGRGQGNTEAFF. Written as DNA, the CDR3 is TGTGCCAGCAGTGGCCGAGGACAGGGCAACACTGAAGCTTTCTTT.

The chain employs TRBV7-2 and TRBJ2-1; TRBD2 agrees at 7 bases. CDR1 is SGHTA, CDR2 FQGNSA, per germline. This CDR3 contains 15 residues. Unmatched junction bases numbered 10, after V lost 2 bases and J lost 9 bases. CDR3 in DNA: TGTGCCAGCAGCTTATGGGGCGGGGGAAAGGGTGAGCAGTTCTTC. Translating it yields CASSLWGGGKGEQFF.

This clonotype has only a few counts. The V call is TRBV3-1, the J call TRBJ2-1; the match to TRBD2 covers 8 bases. The J call is in doubt because the DNA end fits TRBJ2-7 better. This CDR3 has 15 amino acids. The germline V gene encodes CDR1 LGHDT and CDR2 YNNKEL (reference sequence). CDR3 protein: CASSQILADYNEQYF. The CDR3 coding sequence is TGTGCCAGCAGCCAAATACTAGCGGATTACAATGAGCAGTACTTC.

Here the CDR3 reads CASSSTSLASLHEQFF. The CDR3 DNA reads as TGTGCCAGCAGTTCGACGTCACTAGCTTCACTGCATGAGCAGTTCTTC. The chain carries TRBV6-6 and TRBJ2-1, with a weak D call TRBD2 (6 bases). Germline V lookup: CDR1 MNHNY, CDR2 SVGAGI (reference sequence). Trimming cost V 4 bases and J 8 bases, with 21 bases left between them. This CDR3 spans 16 amino acids.

CDR3 bases: TGCAGTGCTAGAGATGGCGAAAAAAACACTGAAGCTTTCTTT. The encoded protein is CSARDGEKNTEAFF. The V call is TRBV20-1, the J call TRBJ1-1; D remains ambiguous. The CDR3 consists of 14 residues. CDR1 is DFQATT and CDR2 is SNEGSKA in the germline V gene (reference sequence). V was trimmed by 0 bases and J by 2 bases, leaving 10 bases between them.